A selection of T cell receptor beta chains follows, all from one sample in a study of OX40 agonist ivuxolimab in advanced cancers. Sequencing used immunoSEQ multiplex PCR; TCRdb keeps in-frame clones, though not all of them. The sample lists tens of thousands of clones, under 90% occurring once. The sample in question was CD4+ or CD8+ T cells sorted from blood, obtained in a trial of the OX40 agonist ivuxolimab. Every receptor here comes from an adult with an advanced solid tumor such as melanoma, head and neck, liver or kidney cancer. Both conserved end residues are part of each CDR3. The D gene is left open where the match is weak. Some rows have no size entry. The others give once, few or many, or a class for an expanded clone.

D gene	V gene	clone size	J gene	CDR3 DNA	CDR3 protein
TRBD2	TRBV6-5	.	TRBJ2-7	TGTGCCAGCAGTTTAGGGACTAGCGGGGGCGAGCAGTACTTC	CASSLGTSGGEQYF
TRBD2	TRBV4-1	.	TRBJ2-1	TGCGCCAGCAGCCCGGGGGGTGGGGCATACAATGAGCAGTTCTTC	CASSPGGGAYNEQFF
.	TRBV7-8	.	TRBJ2-2	TGTGCCAGCCAACCTCTTTCTGTGAACACCGGGGAGCTGTTTTTT	CASQPLSVNTGELFF
.	TRBV5-1	once	TRBJ2-3	TGCGCCAGCAGCTTGGAGCGGACTACAGATACGCAGTATTTT	CASSLERTTDTQYF
.	TRBV10-3	.	TRBJ1-5	TGTGCCGTCCAATCCCCCGGGACGCCCCAGCATTTT	CAVQSPGTPQHF
TRBD1	TRBV30	.	TRBJ2-7	TGTGCCTGGGGAACACAGGGGGCGGGGGAGCAGTACTTC	CAWGTQGAGEQYF
.	TRBV29-1	.	TRBJ2-6	TGCAGCGTAACGAATTCTGGGGCCAACGTCCTGACTTTC	CSVTNSGANVLTF
TRBD1	TRBV6-1	.	TRBJ2-1	TGTGCCAGCAGTGGGCACTCCGGGACAGGTTTTGAGCAGTTCTTC	CASSGHSGTGFEQFF
.	TRBV21-1	.	TRBJ2-7	TGTGCCAGCAGCTTTAGAGGTCCGGGGACCTACGAGCAGTACTTC	CASSFRGPGTYEQYF
.	TRBV6-1	few	TRBJ1-1	TGTGCCAGCAGTGCGTGGACAGCGCGCTCTGAAGCTTTCTTT	CASSAWTARSEAFF
.	TRBV7-9	.	TRBJ2-3	TGTGCCAGCAGCTTAGGGGTGACAGATACGCAGTATTTT	CASSLGVTDTQYF
TRBD1	TRBV5-6	.	TRBJ2-7	TGTGCCAGCAGCTCCGCCAGGGGGATCTACGAGCAGTACTTC	CASSSARGIYEQYF
TRBD1	TRBV7-8	.	TRBJ1-1	TGTGCCAGCTCGTCCCCGGGACAGGGGGTGGGCACTGAAGCTTTCTTT	CASSSPGQGVGTEAFF
.	TRBV28	.	TRBJ1-1	TGTGTGGTACGCCGTTACACTGAAGCTTTCTTT	CVVRRYTEAFF
TRBD2	TRBV7-2	.	TRBJ2-1	TGTGCCAGCAGCTCACTAGCGGGACGCCCCTGGGGTGAGCAGTTCTTC	CASSSLAGRPWGEQFF
.	TRBV6-1	few	TRBJ2-5	TGTGCCAGCAGTGAGACAGGCGGTGAGACCCAGTACTTC	CASSETGGETQYF
.	TRBV11-3	few	TRBJ1-1	TGTGCCAGCAGCTTGGAGCTTCGGGGCACTGAAGCTTTCTTT	CASSLELRGTEAFF
.	TRBV4-1	few	TRBJ2-3	TGCGCCAGCAGTGACAGGGCTAGCGGACAAAGCACAGATACGCAGTATTTT	CASSDRASGQSTDTQYF
TRBD1	TRBV30	.	TRBJ1-1	TGTGCCTATCGACAGGGATCGTTCGAACCTTTCTTT	CAYRQGSFEPFF
.	TRBV7-2	.	TRBJ2-1	TGTGCCAGCAGCTTAGGGGCTAGCCAAGGAGGTGAGCAGTTCTTC	CASSLGASQGGEQFF
TRBD2	TRBV5-1	.	TRBJ2-2	TGCGCCAGCAGCCCGTCACTAGCGGGAGTCGGCGGGGAGCTGTTTTTT	CASSPSLAGVGGELFF
TRBD1	TRBV5-1	.	TRBJ1-4	TGCGCCAGCAGCTTGAGACAGGGGGACACTAATGAAAAACTGTTTTTT	CASSLRQGDTNEKLFF
.	TRBV7-2	.	TRBJ2-3	TGTGCCAGCAGCTTAGGCACAGATACGCAGTATTTT	CASSLGTDTQYF
TRBD1	TRBV19	.	TRBJ2-5	TGTGCCAGTAGTATGGCTACAGGGGTTCGAGAGACCCAGTACTTC	CASSMATGVRETQYF
TRBD2	TRBV6-6	once	TRBJ2-1	TGTGCCAGCAGTCCCGTAGCGGGAGCCAATGAGCAGTTCTTC	CASSPVAGANEQFF
.	TRBV7-9	.	TRBJ1-4	TGTGCCAGCAGCTCGCGTTTGGGGGGGTTCCGGGAAAAACTGTTTTTT	CASSSRLGGFREKLFF
.	TRBV29-1	.	TRBJ1-1	TGCAGCGTTGAAGGCCCGGGCGCTGAAGCTTTCTTT	CSVEGPGAEAFF
.	TRBV2	.	TRBJ1-2	TGTGCCAGCAGTGAGGCCCGCGTGCAGAACTATGGCTACACCTTC	CASSEARVQNYGYTF
TRBD2	TRBV27	once	TRBJ2-4	TGTGCCAGCAGTGGGGAGCGGGAGCCCCAAAACATTCAGTACTTC	CASSGEREPQNIQYF
TRBD2	TRBV9	.	TRBJ2-1	TGTGCCAGCAGCCCTAAGGGACTAGCGGGAGTCGAGCAGTTCTTC	CASSPKGLAGVEQFF
.	TRBV28	few	TRBJ2-4	TGTGCCAGCAGTTCTTCAGGGTTTGCTCGGGAAAACATTCAGTACTTC	CASSSSGFARENIQYF
.	TRBV19	.	TRBJ2-7	TGTGCCAGTAGTAGAAGGTACGAGCAGTACTTC	CASSRRYEQYF
TRBD1	TRBV9	once	TRBJ1-4	TGTGCCAGCAGCGTAGGATGGACAGGGGGTACGGATCGAGAAAAACTGTTTTTT	CASSVGWTGGTDREKLFF
TRBD1	TRBV9	once	TRBJ1-2	TGTGCCAGCAGCGTAGGGGGACAGGGAAGCGACTATGGCTACACCTTC	CASSVGGQGSDYGYTF
TRBD1	TRBV6-6	once	TRBJ1-2	TGTGCCAGCAGTTTAAACAGGGGTTATGGCTACACCTTC	CASSLNRGYGYTF
TRBD2	TRBV2	.	TRBJ2-3	TGTGCCAGCAGTTCGCTGGGGGGGGATCGCACAGATACGCAGTATTTT	CASSSLGGDRTDTQYF
.	TRBV28	few	TRBJ2-7	TGTGCCAGCCGACGACAGTCCCCCTACGAGCAGTACTTC	CASRRQSPYEQYF
TRBD2	TRBV11-3	.	TRBJ2-3	TGTGCCAGCAGCTCCCGGGCGCCAGCGGGAGGCACAGATACGCAGTATTTT	CASSSRAPAGGTDTQYF
.	TRBV5-1	.	TRBJ2-5	TGCGCCAGCAGCCCCCTATCCGGGAGTGGGGAGACCCAGTACTTC	CASSPLSGSGETQYF
TRBD2	TRBV7-9	.	TRBJ2-2	TGTGCCAGCAGCCCGGGCCTAGCGGGGAACACCGGGGAGCTGTTTTTT	CASSPGLAGNTGELFF
.	TRBV20-1	.	TRBJ1-1	TGCAGTGCGTCTCGGCTGGATGAAGCTTTCTTT	CSASRLDEAFF
TRBD2	TRBV5-4	.	TRBJ2-7	TGTGCCAGCAGCCGCGTAGCGGGAGGGACCTACGAGCAGTACTTC	CASSRVAGGTYEQYF
TRBD2	TRBV28	.	TRBJ2-7	TGTGCCAGCAGTTTCTTGAGGACTAGCGGGACCTCCTACGAGCAGTACTTC	CASSFLRTSGTSYEQYF
.	TRBV5-1	.	TRBJ2-5	TGCGCCAGCAGCTTGGGTAGCTCGTCAGACTTGAACTTC	CASSLGSSSDLNF
.	TRBV15	.	TRBJ2-7	TGTGCCACCAGCGATTCTGGGCGGAGTACCTACGAGCAGTACTTC	CATSDSGRSTYEQYF
.	TRBV28	once	TRBJ1-1	TGTGCCAGCAGTCCCCGACGGAACACTGAAGCTTTCTTT	CASSPRRNTEAFF
.	TRBV19	.	TRBJ2-5	TGTGCCAGTAGCGACCTTTCTGGTCTCCGAGATGGGACCCAGTACTTC	CASSDLSGLRDGTQYF
.	TRBV2	.	TRBJ2-3	TGTGCCAGCAGGGCCATTCGTAGCGCAGATACGCAGTATTTT	CASRAIRSADTQYF
.	TRBV11-3	.	TRBJ2-7	TGTGCCAGCAGCTTAGTAGGTGGCGGAGGGTCCTACGAGCAGTACTTC	CASSLVGGGGSYEQYF